The 23 T cell receptor beta chains reported below all come from one sample, sequenced in a study of CD8 T cells in ankylosing spondylitis. Each CDR3 protein is one row after TCRdb ran MiXCR on the 5' RACE reads. The sample includes 150,000 to 200,000 distinct CDR3 sequences, roughly 30% of them seen just once. The sequencing sample was made of synovial fluid, either unsorted or a sorted T cell fraction (not recorded which). The receptors here all came from a male donor with ankylosing spondylitis.

This clonotype was found a few times. The J gene is TRBJ1-2, the V gene TRBV6-5; possibly TRBD1 for D (6 bases). The CDR3 is made up of 17 amino acids. V was pared by 0 bases and J by 8 bases, with 22 bases between. The germline CDR1 and CDR2 sequences are MNHEY and SVGAGI. CDR3 DNA: TGTGCCAGCAGTTACTCGTCTTCGGACAGACCGCTATACGGCTACACCTTC. It encodes CASSYSSSDRPLYGYTF.

The gene calls are TRBV30 and TRBJ1-1, with D unresolved. The germline V gene encodes CDR1 GTSNPN and CDR2 SVGIG (reference sequence). V lost 0 bases to trimming and J lost 1 base, with 3 bases between them. CDR3 size: 12 residues. CDR3 DNA sequence: TGTGCCTGGAGTGTAAGGAACACTGAAGCTTTCTTT. Protein sequence: CAWSVRNTEAFF.

This clonotype was counted ten times or more. The chain employs TRBV5-1 and TRBJ2-5, with 12 bases that match TRBD2. This CDR3 comprises 19 residues. Germline V CDR1 and CDR2: SGHRS, YFSETQ. J lost 2 bases, V lost 5 bases, and 16 bases had no gene match. In nucleotides, the CDR3 is TGCGCCAGCAGGAGGGCGAGACTAGCGGGGGATGACCAACAAGAGACCCAGTACTTC. It encodes CASRRARLAGDDQQETQYF.

V usage is TRBV5-8 and J usage is TRBJ1-6; D gene ambiguous. The CDR3 runs to 15 residues. Germline CDR1 reads SGHTS; CDR2 reads YDEGEE. V was trimmed by 2 bases and J by 7 bases, leaving 13 bases between them. CDR3 DNA: TGTGCCAGCAGCTTAGAACCGAGGTTGAATTCACCCCTCCACTTT. Amino acid sequence: CASSLEPRLNSPLHF.

The chain combines TRBV5-4 with TRBJ1-2; D is unclear. In germline, CDR1 is SGHNT, CDR2 YYREEE (reference sequence). There are 16 residues in the CDR3. V lost 0 bases to trimming and J lost 3 bases, with 15 bases between them. CDR3 coding DNA: TGTGCCAGCAGCTTGGGAGAGGGTCGAAAGGACTATGGCTACACCTTC. This codes for CASSLGEGRKDYGYTF.

This clonotype was counted between two and nine times. The J gene is TRBJ2-3, the V gene TRBV9; 8 bases are a match to TRBD2. The length of the CDR3 is 16 residues. The trim removed 3 bases at V and 6 bases at J, leaving 12 bases unmatched. From germline, CDR1 is SGDLS and CDR2 YYNGEE. CDR3 sequence reads: CASSGGTSLFLDTQYF. DNA of the CDR3: TGTGCCAGCAGCGGCGGGACTAGTCTGTTTCTCGATACGCAGTATTTT.

The chain's CDR3 is CASSQGHFVSGGSYEQYF. The CDR3 DNA reads TGCGCCAGCAGCCAAGGACACTTTGTGAGCGGGGGTTCGTACGAGCAGTACTTC. V and J are TRBV4-1 and TRBJ2-7, with TRBD2 matching 8 bases. CDR3 size: 18 residues. The trim removed 1 base at V and 4 bases at J, leaving 15 bases unmatched. Germline V gene sequence: CDR1 MGHRA, CDR2 YSYEKL.

This clonotype was found a few times. Its ends do not fully match the called genes, so a read error is possible. The chain carries TRBV7-9 and TRBJ1-1; D ambiguous. This CDR3 has 13 residues. The germline V gene has CDR1 SEHNR and CDR2 FQNEAQ (reference sequence). The CDR3 is CASSLLMKTEAFF. The CDR3 bases are TGTGCCAGCAGCTTACTTATGAAAACTGAAGCTTTCTTT. Variable domain in full (rest from reference TRBV7-9 and TRBJ1-1): DTGVSQNPRHKITKRGQNVTFRCDPISEHNRLYWYRQTLGQGPEFLTYFQNEAQLEKSRLLSDRFSAERPKGSFSTLEIQRTEQGDSAMYLCASSLLMKTEAFFGQGTRLTVV.

V is TRBV5-1 and J is TRBJ1-2, with TRBD1 identical over 12 bases. Germline CDR1 SGHRS, CDR2 YFSETQ. The CDR3 length is 15 residues. V was clipped by 3 bases and J by 7 bases; unmatched bases: 7. DNA for the CDR3: TGCGCCAGCAGCTCCGCGGGACAGGGGGCGGTTGGCTACACCTTC. Translating gives CASSSAGQGAVGYTF.

This clonotype was counted at least ten times. The chain carries TRBV27 and TRBJ2-5; a weak D match, TRBD2 (6 bases). Germline CDR1 is MNHEY and CDR2 is SMNVEV (reference sequence). The CDR3 is made up of 13 amino acids. Trimming stripped 8 bases from V and 3 bases from J, with 13 bases between. The CDR3 spells CASPPGEEETQYF. DNA of the CDR3: TGTGCCAGCCCCCCCGGGGAGGAAGAGACCCAGTACTTC.

In its sample, this clonotype was seen many times. The genes are TRBV20-1 and TRBJ1-1; 7 positions agree with TRBD1. With V trimmed by 6 bases and J by 6 bases, 7 bases remained unmatched. Per the germline V gene, CDR1 is DFQATT and CDR2 is SNEGSKA (reference sequence). The CDR3 has 12 residues. CDR3 sequence reads: CSAPSRGAEAFF. The CDR3 region has the DNA TGCAGTGCCCCGTCCAGGGGGGCTGAAGCTTTCTTT.

The chain joins TRBV25-1 to TRBJ1-1, with D perhaps TRBD1 (6 bases). Germline CDR1 reads MGHDK; CDR2 reads SYGVNS. V lost 7 bases and J lost 1, with 10 bases in between. CDR3 size: 13 residues. The CDR3 here is CASIPGQNTEAFF. The CDR3 region has the DNA TGTGCCAGCATCCCGGGACAGAACACTGAAGCTTTCTTT.

The chain's CDR3 is CASSRGQGFFNSPLHF. The DNA for the CDR3 is TGTGCCAGCAGCCGCGGACAGGGGTTCTTTAATTCACCCCTCCACTTT. This rearrangement joins TRBV7-9 to TRBJ1-6; 9 bases are a match to TRBD1. CDR3 length: 16 residues. J was trimmed by 6 bases and V by 5 bases; bases with no gene match: 8. The germline V gene has CDR1 SEHNR and CDR2 FQNEAQ (reference sequence). The entire variable domain, with the rest obtained from reference TRBV7-9 and TRBJ1-6, is as follows: DTGVSQNPRHKITKRGQNVTFRCDPISEHNRLYWYRQTLGQGPEFLTYFQNEAQLEKSRLLSDRFSAERPKGSFSTLEIQRTEQGDSAMYLCASSRGQGFFNSPLHFGNGTRLTVT.

This chain connects TRBV6-1 to TRBJ1-1, with TRBD1 matching 7 bases. The J segment lost 1 base and the V segment lost 2 bases, leaving 4 bases of the junction unmatched. Looked up from germline, CDR1 is MNHNS and CDR2 is SASEGT. The CDR3 runs 15 residues. For the CDR3, the DNA is TGTGCCAGCAGTGAACCCCCAGGGGGGAACACTGAAGCTTTCTTT. This gives the protein CASSEPPGGNTEAFF.

This clonotype appeared many times. V usage is TRBV12-3 or TRBV12-4 and J usage is TRBJ1-6; D call uncertain. The V gene lost 2 bases and the J gene lost 7 bases, with 6 bases spanning the gap. The CDR3 sequence is 13 residues long. CDR3 sequence reads: CASSLKRNSPLHF. In nucleotides, the CDR3 is TGTGCCAGCAGTTTAAAGCGAAATTCACCCCTCCACTTT.

This clonotype was seen only a few times. This chain joins TRBV7-8 and TRBJ1-2, with D possibly being TRBD1 (5 bases). The germline V gene encodes CDR1 SGHVS and CDR2 FQNEAQ. This CDR3 is built from 16 residues. The V and J ends lost 1 base and 0 bases respectively, with 12 bases between them. For the CDR3, the DNA is TGTGCCAGCAGCTTAGACCCCTCAGGGACTAACTATGGCTACACCTTC. Translated: CASSLDPSGTNYGYTF.

This chain connects TRBV10-3 to TRBJ1-6; D is undetermined. The V end lost 8 bases, the J end lost 9 bases, and 17 bases lay between the germline ends. Germline values: CDR1 ENHRY, CDR2 SYGVKD. The CDR3 is 14 residues long. CDR3 DNA sequence: TGTGCCATCGGAGCTCAACAGATCGGTTCACCCCTCCACTTT. Translation gives CAIGAQQIGSPLHF.

This chain uses TRBV6-2 or TRBV6-3 with TRBJ2-6; weak D call: TRBD1 (6 bases). Trimming shortened V by 5 bases and J by 1 base, and 15 bases separated the two germline ends. The CDR3 contains 17 residues. Germline CDR1 MNHEY, CDR2 SVGEGT. CDR3 amino acids: CASSAQGPWSGANVLTF. The CDR3 coding sequence is TGTGCCAGCAGTGCACAGGGTCCTTGGTCTGGGGCCAACGTCCTGACTTTC.

This chain links TRBV6-5 with TRBJ2-2; D could derive from TRBD1 or TRBD2 (6 bases each). The V gene's germline CDR1 is MNHEY and CDR2 SVGAGI. Between the trimmed V and J ends, which lost 2 bases and 9 bases, there was a span of 10 bases. The CDR3 has 13 residues. CDR3 protein: CASSYEGGRELFF. The CDR3 DNA sequence: TGTGCCAGCAGTTACGAGGGGGGCCGGGAGCTGTTTTTT.

This clonotype showed up just once. The J gene is TRBJ2-1, the V gene TRBV30; maybe TRBD2 (6 bases). Germline V CDR1 and CDR2: GTSNPN, SVGIG (reference sequence). The CDR3 contains 14 residues. The V end was cut by 2 bases, the J end by 4 bases, with 12 bases between. CDR3 DNA: TGTGCCTGGAGTCGGGGAGGTCAATACAATGAGCAGTTCTTC. Protein sequence: CAWSRGGQYNEQFF.

This clonotype was seen at least ten times. The chain joins TRBV18 to TRBJ2-7; D gene uncertain. The CDR3 consists of 13 residues. The V end lost 2 bases, the J end lost 3 bases, and 8 bases lay between the germline ends. CDR1 and CDR2 (germline): KGHSH, LQKENI. The CDR3 nucleotides are TGTGCCAGCTCACCAGGTGATCACTACGAGCAGTACTTC. Protein product: CASSPGDHYEQYF.

This clonotype has ten or more counts. The chain is built from TRBV7-9 and TRBJ2-5; possibly TRBD1 for D (7 bases). This CDR3 contains 16 residues. The V end lost 4 bases, the J end lost 5 bases, and 20 bases lay between the germline ends. Germline values: CDR1 SEHNR, CDR2 FQNEAQ (reference sequence). The CDR3 loop reads CASSSSRQGLRETQYF. For the CDR3, the DNA is TGTGCCAGCAGCTCCTCCCGACAGGGACTCAGGGAGACCCAGTACTTC.

DNA for the CDR3: TGTGCCAGCAGTAACGGACAGGCACCGTACTTC. Translating it yields CASSNGQAPYF. V gene TRBV6-5 combines with J gene TRBJ2-7, with 7 bases aligning to TRBD1. CDR3 length equals 11 residues. Germline CDR1 is MNHEY and CDR2 is SVGAGI. V shed 5 bases and J 12 bases; nucleotides not matched to a gene: 7.